This T cell receptor (beta chain) is drawn from a study of radiation and T cells in renal cell carcinoma. The sample's time point: blood 4 weeks post-SBRT, at nephrectomy. Treatment in this sample: 15 Gy SBRT to primary tumor, nephrectomy 4 weeks later. Using immunoSEQ multiplex PCR, the repertoire was profiled, and TCRdb retains in-frame clones only, with some absent. The sample has roughly 170,000 clones; around 89% are singletons. The specimen was blood, collected from a patient whose treatment included radiotherapy and nephrectomy. This clonotype originated in a woman aged 50 to 60 with renal cell carcinoma.

The CDR3: CASSPSSQVALGYTF. CDR3 nucleotide sequence: TGTGCCAGTAGTCCATCCTCACAGGTTGCTCTTGGCTACACCTTC. The rearrangement links TRBV19 to TRBJ1-2; maybe TRBD1 (5 bases). The CDR3 totals 15 residues. CDR1 and CDR2 (germline): LNHDA, SQIVND (reference sequence). Between the trimmed V and J ends, which lost 5 bases and 7 bases, there was a span of 20 bases.